The 21 T cell receptor beta chains below come from one sample, sequenced in a study of blood T cells in healthy people across ages. With a J-beta primer mix and a sample-barcoded 5' primer, a second PCR ran 7 to 11 cycles. TCRdb passed the 5' RACE reads through MiXCR, listing each CDR3 protein once. The sample lists about a million distinct CDR3 sequences; approximately 38% were seen once. The sequenced sample was blood. Every receptor here comes from a man aged 18 to 30 in good health.

The V call is TRBV3-1, the J call TRBJ2-5, with TRBD2 as a possible D gene (7 bases). The CDR3 has 17 residues. The germline V gene encodes CDR1 LGHDT and CDR2 YNNKEL (reference sequence). The V end was cut by 2 bases, the J end by 3 bases, with 19 bases between. In DNA form, the CDR3 reads TGTGCCAGCAGCCAATTTATCAATGCGGGGGCCGAAGAGACCCAGTACTTC. This gives the protein CASSQFINAGAEETQYF.

The V call is TRBV18, the J call TRBJ2-7; D call uncertain. The CDR3 sequence is 13 residues long. V was pared by 3 bases and J by 6 bases, with 12 bases between. Germline V CDR1 and CDR2: KGHSH, LQKENI. Here the CDR3 reads CASSPSPGSEQYF. In nucleotides, the CDR3 is TGTGCCAGCTCACCTTCACCCGGGTCCGAGCAGTACTTC.

The CDR3 DNA reads as TGCAGTGCTAGAGATAATTCGGCAGGCCTTTTCTATGGCTACACCTTC. Translation: CSARDNSAGLFYGYTF. V usage is TRBV20-1 and J usage is TRBJ1-2; D unclear. Germline V gene data show CDR1 as DFQATT and CDR2 as SNEGSKA (reference sequence). Trimming stripped 0 bases from V and 4 bases from J, with 18 bases between. There are 16 residues in the CDR3.

This clonotype was seen repeatedly, ten times or more. V is TRBV6-2 or TRBV6-3 and J is TRBJ1-2; no clear D gene. CDR3 length: 14 amino acids. The V gene's germline CDR1 is MNHEY and CDR2 SVGEGT. The germline V and J ends were trimmed by 2 bases and 7 bases, with 14 bases remaining between them. The CDR3 coding sequence is TGTGCCAGCAGTTACCGGCAGGTGGATCGTGGCTACACCTTC. Its translation: CASSYRQVDRGYTF.

This clonotype has only a few counts. The J gene is TRBJ1-6, the V gene TRBV20-1; 7 nucleotides align to TRBD1. Germline assignment: CDR1 DFQATT and CDR2 SNEGSKA (reference sequence). The CDR3 length is 16 residues. Trimming cost V 6 bases and J 3 bases; bases outside gene matches: 11. DNA for the CDR3: TGCAGTGCCAACCACGACAGGGAGGACTATAATTCACCCCTCCACTTT. Its protein is CSANHDREDYNSPLHF.

This clonotype was counted between two and nine times. The genes are TRBV3-1 and TRBJ1-5; D uncertain. The CDR3 extends over 14 amino acids. V lost 0 bases, J lost 6 bases, and 9 bases lay in between. Germline loops: CDR1 LGHDT, CDR2 YNNKEL (reference sequence). The CDR3 spells CASSQDASGQPQHF. The CDR3 DNA reads as TGTGCCAGCAGCCAAGATGCATCGGGTCAGCCCCAGCATTTT.

This clonotype was detected only a few times. With a much larger clone just one base away, this may be a read error. The gene calls are TRBV7-9 and TRBJ2-1; D not certain. CDR3 length: 15 amino acids. The germline V and J ends were trimmed by 4 bases and 6 bases, with 16 bases remaining between them. Germline V CDR1 and CDR2: SEHNR, FQNEAQ (reference sequence). The CDR3 loop is CASSSGRAPGNEQFF. The CDR3 region has the DNA TGTGCCAGCAGCTCTGGACGAGCTCCGGGCAATGAGCAGTTCTTC.

This clonotype was observed a few times. The chain couples TRBV7-3 to TRBJ2-3, with 7 bases aligning to TRBD2. From germline, CDR1 is SGHTA and CDR2 FQGTGA. The CDR3 loop spans 15 amino acids. Germline trimming cut 6 bases from V and 0 bases from J; bases unmatched to any gene: 6. This CDR3 reads CASSSAGISTDTQYF. CDR3 DNA: TGTGCCAGCAGTTCAGCGGGGATTAGCACAGATACGCAGTATTTT.

The chain's CDR3 is CASTRTGQQYGYTF. DNA for the CDR3: TGTGCCAGCACCCGGACAGGTCAACAGTATGGCTACACCTTC. This chain joins TRBV12-3 or TRBV12-4 and TRBJ1-2; the match to TRBD1 covers 7 bases. The CDR3 length is 14 residues. The J segment lost 5 bases and the V segment lost 7 bases, leaving 10 bases of the junction unmatched.

In this sample, this clonotype turned up a few times. This chain links TRBV6-2 or TRBV6-3 with TRBJ1-6; 7 bases match TRBD1. This CDR3 has 16 residues. Germline V gene sequence: CDR1 MNHEY, CDR2 SVGEGT. Trimming cost V 6 bases and J 7 bases; bases outside gene matches: 12. The CDR3 here is CASSRRDRIPNSPLHF. The CDR3 DNA sequence: TGTGCCAGCAGCCGCCGGGACAGAATACCGAATTCACCCCTCCACTTT.

The V and J genes are TRBV5-6 and TRBJ1-2; 7 positions match TRBD1. The CDR3 loop spans 13 amino acids. Per germline, CDR1 SGHDT and CDR2 YYEEEE. Trimming took 4 bases from V and 5 from J; bases not matched to a gene: 5. CDR3 in amino acids: CASSRGTEYGYTF. In nucleotides, the CDR3 is TGTGCCAGCAGCCGTGGGACAGAATATGGCTACACCTTC. The full variable domain, rest sourced from reference TRBV5-6 and TRBJ1-2, is DAGVTQSPTHLIKTRGQQVTLRCSPKSGHDTVSWYQQALGQGPQFIFQYYEEEERQRGNFPDRFSGHQFPNYSSELNVNALLLGDSALYLCASSRGTEYGYTFGSGTRLTVV.

This clonotype was counted only a few times. The chain employs TRBV12-3 or TRBV12-4 and TRBJ2-3; D may be TRBD1 (6 bases). V lost 5 bases and J lost 0, with 15 bases in between. CDR3 length: 16 amino acids. The CDR3 sequence is CASSPIQGSSTDTQYF. In nucleotides, the CDR3 is TGTGCCAGCAGTCCCATACAGGGCTCTAGCACAGATACGCAGTATTTT.

About this clonotype: A junction boundary mismatches the germline segment, possibly from a read error. The chain carries TRBV12-3 or TRBV12-4 and TRBJ1-2; D call uncertain. This CDR3 is built from 13 residues. For the CDR3, the DNA is TGTGCCGGCAGTTTCGGGGAGGGTAATGGCTACACCTTC. This gives the protein CAGSFGEGNGYTF.

This clonotype was picked up a small number of times. The V gene is TRBV4-3, the J gene TRBJ1-1; D might be TRBD1 (5 bases). This CDR3 has 16 residues. Trimming removed 0 bases from V and 5 bases from J, with 16 bases in between. Germline V lookup: CDR1 LGHNA, CDR2 YSLEER. CDR3 sequence: CASSQEMGGARTEAFF. In DNA form, the CDR3 reads TGCGCCAGCAGCCAAGAGATGGGAGGGGCGAGGACTGAAGCTTTCTTT.

V usage is TRBV4-3 and J usage is TRBJ2-1; 8 nucleotides agree with TRBD1. Looked up from germline, CDR1 is LGHNA and CDR2 is YSLEER. With V trimmed by 1 base and J by 4 bases, 12 bases remained unmatched. This CDR3 has 18 residues. CDR3 nucleotides: TGCGCCAGCAGCCAAGGTTTAGGACAGGGTGGGTTGTACAATGAGCAGTTCTTC. It encodes CASSQGLGQGGLYNEQFF.

This clonotype was detected only a few times. The V call is TRBV6-4, the J call TRBJ1-2; 7 positions agree with TRBD1. CDR1 and CDR2 from the germline V gene are MRHNA and SNTAGT. The CDR3 sequence is 15 residues long. J gave up 4 bases and V 0 bases, and 5 bases lay outside the gene matches. The CDR3 region is CASSDSGTAGYGYTF. Written as DNA, the CDR3 is TGTGCCAGCAGTGACTCGGGGACAGCGGGCTATGGCTACACCTTC.

The rearrangement joins TRBV29-1 to TRBJ1-3; D not certain. V lost 5 bases to trimming and J lost 4 bases, with 12 bases between them. This CDR3 region has 13 residues. CDR1 and CDR2 from the germline V gene are SQVTM and ANQGSEA. CDR3 nucleotide sequence: TGCAGCGTTTCCGATTCTTGGGGAAACACCATATATTTT. Its protein is CSVSDSWGNTIYF.

A few counts support this clonotype. The chain employs TRBV10-3 and TRBJ2-5; no clear D. V shed 6 bases and J shed 5 bases, with 13 bases lying between them. CDR3 length: 13 residues. Germline CDR1 ENHRY, CDR2 SYGVKD. CDR3 DNA sequence: TGTGCCATCAGCCCGAGCCTGGGGGAGACCCAGTACTTC. It codes for CAISPSLGETQYF.

This chain uses TRBV12-3 or TRBV12-4 with TRBJ2-1; D perhaps matches TRBD1 (6 bases). This CDR3 has 13 residues. The ends were cut back, 6 bases at V and 10 bases at J, with 16 bases in the middle. This chain's CDR3 is CASSLEDSREQFF. The CDR3 nucleotides are TGTGCCAGCAGCCTCGAGGACAGCCGCGAGCAGTTCTTC.

In the case of this clonotype: The junction and the germline gene differ at one end; a read error may be behind it. The genes are TRBV20-1 and TRBJ1-2, with 7 positions matching TRBD1. CDR1 DFQATT and CDR2 SNEGSKA come from the germline V gene (reference sequence). The CDR3 runs 13 residues. The CDR3 region is CSARSTGNYSYTF. In DNA form, the CDR3 reads TGCAGTGCTAGATCGACAGGGAACTATAGCTACACCTTC.

This clonotype came up a few times. The chain employs TRBV7-9 and TRBJ2-5, with D perhaps matching TRBD1 (5 bases). The CDR3 runs 14 residues. Trimming removed 1 base at V and 7 bases at J, with 13 bases between. Germline CDR1 reads SEHNR; CDR2 reads FQNEAQ (reference sequence). The DNA of the CDR3 is TGTGCCAGCAGCTTAGTTTCCAGGGTCGGGACCCAGTACTTC. Encoded protein: CASSLVSRVGTQYF.